This T cell receptor (beta chain) was identified during a study of T cells in Graves' hyperthyroidism and ophthalmopathy. The TCR beta CDR3 regions underwent amplification using RNA transcripts as the source. First-round RT-PCR with HTBI primers amplified the TCR CDR3 region. MiXCR, run by TCRdb on the multiplex PCR reads, gives a single entry per CDR3 protein. The profile shows 600,000 to 750,000 distinct CDR3 sequences, roughly 17% of them singletons. V trimming: 0 bases; J trimming: 6 bases; junction bases outside the gene matches: 2. This CDR3 has 15 residues. Looked up from germline, CDR1 is LGHNA and CDR2 is YSLEER. This clonotype showed up just a few times.

The source is a man aged 50 or older with Graves' hyperthyroidism. The V call is TRBV4-3, the J call TRBJ2-1, with 10 nucleotides matching TRBD2. Sequenced material: blood. The CDR3 DNA reads TGCGCCAGCAGCCAAGAACTAGCGGGATCCAATGAGCAGTTCTTC. The encoded protein is CASSQELAGSNEQFF.